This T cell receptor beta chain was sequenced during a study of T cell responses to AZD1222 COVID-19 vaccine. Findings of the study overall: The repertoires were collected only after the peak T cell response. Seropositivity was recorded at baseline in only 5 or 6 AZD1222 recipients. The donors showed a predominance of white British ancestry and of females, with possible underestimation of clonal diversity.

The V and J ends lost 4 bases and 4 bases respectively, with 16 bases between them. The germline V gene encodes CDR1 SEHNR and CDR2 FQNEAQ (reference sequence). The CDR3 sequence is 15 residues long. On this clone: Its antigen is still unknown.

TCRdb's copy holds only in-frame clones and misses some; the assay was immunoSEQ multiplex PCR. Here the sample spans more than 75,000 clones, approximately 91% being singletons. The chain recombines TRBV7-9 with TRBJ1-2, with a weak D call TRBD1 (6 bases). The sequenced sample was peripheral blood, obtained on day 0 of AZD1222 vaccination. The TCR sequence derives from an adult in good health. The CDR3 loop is CASSSDSLLGYGYTF. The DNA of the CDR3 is TGTGCCAGCAGCTCGGACAGCCTTCTGGGCTATGGCTACACCTTC.